A selection of T cell receptor beta chains follows, all from one sample in a study of T cells expressing NK-cell markers. Each CDR3 protein gets one entry in TCRdb, which reprocessed the 5' RACE reads and gives no DNA. The sample table sets out almost 450,000 distinct CDR3 sequences. Sequenced sample: blood T cells: a sorted CD56 or NKG2C T cell subset, CD4+ or CD8+ T cells, or bulk PBMC T cells (not recorded which). The origin of the receptors is a woman aged 18-70 years in good health. The CDR3 runs from the conserved cysteine through the conserved F or W.

CDR3aa: CASSPQLGPIGDTGELFF; j_gene: TRBJ2-2; v_gene: TRBV9
CDR3aa: CASSLHRGANQPQHF; j_gene: TRBJ1-5; v_gene: TRBV4-3
CDR3aa: CASSYMTDNSPLHF; j_gene: TRBJ1-6; v_gene: TRBV6-5
CDR3aa: CSVFGTSGSRSYNEQFF; j_gene: TRBJ2-1; v_gene: TRBV29-1
CDR3aa: CASSLQGALEQYF; j_gene: TRBJ2-7; v_gene: TRBV7-8
CDR3aa: CSARDLPSDTQYF; j_gene: TRBJ2-3; v_gene: TRBV20-1
CDR3aa: CASSQDKVPTDTQYF; j_gene: TRBJ2-3; v_gene: TRBV4-2
CDR3aa: CASSVGLLPAEAFF; j_gene: TRBJ1-1; v_gene: TRBV9
CDR3aa: CSVEGIGGRLYEQYF; j_gene: TRBJ2-7; v_gene: TRBV29-1
CDR3aa: CASSFTGLNEKLFF; j_gene: TRBJ1-4; v_gene: TRBV5-1
CDR3aa: CASRDRPGTEAFF; j_gene: TRBJ1-1; v_gene: TRBV10-1
CDR3aa: CASSLVGKGGPDTQYF; j_gene: TRBJ2-3; v_gene: TRBV5-1
CDR3aa: CASSLNAPSGDSGNTIYF; j_gene: TRBJ1-3; v_gene: TRBV11-1
CDR3aa: CAWMTGTGFTHTQYF; j_gene: TRBJ2-3; v_gene: TRBV30
CDR3aa: CASSTLRALAKNIQYF; j_gene: TRBJ2-4; v_gene: TRBV28
CDR3aa: CASSLGQPSGGNTIYF; j_gene: TRBJ1-3; v_gene: TRBV7-9
CDR3aa: CAGAGLNTGELFF; j_gene: TRBJ2-2; v_gene: TRBV4-2
CDR3aa: CASSMKQGATDTQYF; j_gene: TRBJ2-3; v_gene: TRBV19
CDR3aa: CASSDSGGTDTQYF; j_gene: TRBJ2-3; v_gene: TRBV10-2
CDR3aa: CASSPGAGSTDTQYF; j_gene: TRBJ2-3; v_gene: TRBV18
CDR3aa: CASSLAAGPNTEAFF; j_gene: TRBJ1-1; v_gene: TRBV7-9
CDR3aa: CSAMGDISYEQYF; j_gene: TRBJ2-7; v_gene: TRBV20-1
CDR3aa: CASSSTGIHGEQYF; j_gene: TRBJ2-7; v_gene: TRBV6-1
CDR3aa: CASSPSGDQETQYF; j_gene: TRBJ2-5; v_gene: TRBV7-3
CDR3aa: CASSLDSWNQPQHF; j_gene: TRBJ1-5; v_gene: TRBV28
CDR3aa: CASSILAGDVSYNEQFF; j_gene: TRBJ2-1; v_gene: TRBV19
CDR3aa: CASSHRDRTYSGANVLTF; j_gene: TRBJ2-6; v_gene: TRBV11-1
CDR3aa: CSTVGTEVIEQFF; j_gene: TRBJ2-1; v_gene: TRBV29-1
CDR3aa: CASSPRDRLNEKLFF; j_gene: TRBJ1-4; v_gene: TRBV5-1
CDR3aa: CASTLQGTEAFF; j_gene: TRBJ1-1; v_gene: TRBV7-7
CDR3aa: CASSPNLNSPLHF; j_gene: TRBJ1-6; v_gene: TRBV18
CDR3aa: CASSSRTGALQPQHF; j_gene: TRBJ1-5; v_gene: TRBV12-3/TRBV12-4
CDR3aa: CSASTQVAPYGYTF; j_gene: TRBJ1-2; v_gene: TRBV20-1
CDR3aa: CSARWFGSAGELFF; j_gene: TRBJ2-2; v_gene: TRBV20-1
CDR3aa: CASSQGVTVEAFF; j_gene: TRBJ1-1; v_gene: TRBV4-3
CDR3aa: CSAQSGTSNRNEQFF; j_gene: TRBJ2-1; v_gene: TRBV20-1
CDR3aa: CASSLVSRGARDTQYF; j_gene: TRBJ2-3; v_gene: TRBV7-2
CDR3aa: CASSYPEGASSYEQYF; j_gene: TRBJ2-7; v_gene: TRBV7-2
CDR3aa: CASRVGYSTGELFF; j_gene: TRBJ2-2; v_gene: TRBV11-2
CDR3aa: CASSLMGQGIGANVLTF; j_gene: TRBJ2-6; v_gene: TRBV12-3/TRBV12-4
CDR3aa: CASFSPPREQFF; j_gene: TRBJ2-1; v_gene: TRBV6-5
CDR3aa: CASSLVGPAGVSGQPQHF; j_gene: TRBJ1-5; v_gene: TRBV11-1
CDR3aa: CASSPERGGRQETQYF; j_gene: TRBJ2-5; v_gene: TRBV6-1
CDR3aa: CASSQGVGGYNEQFF; j_gene: TRBJ2-1; v_gene: TRBV4-3
CDR3aa: CSANRWDRPNYGYTF; j_gene: TRBJ1-2; v_gene: TRBV20-1
CDR3aa: CASSGGLSNEQFF; j_gene: TRBJ2-1; v_gene: TRBV7-2
CDR3aa: CASSFGVGGGTDTQYF; j_gene: TRBJ2-3; v_gene: TRBV11-2
CDR3aa: CASRPEGANTEAFF; j_gene: TRBJ1-1; v_gene: TRBV11-2
CDR3aa: CASSQWTGLSTDTQYF; j_gene: TRBJ2-3; v_gene: TRBV4-3
CDR3aa: CSARASPGLATYNEQFF; j_gene: TRBJ2-1; v_gene: TRBV20-1
CDR3aa: CASSDSEETGAAFF; j_gene: TRBJ1-1; v_gene: TRBV6-4
CDR3aa: CASSWASGANVLTF; j_gene: TRBJ2-6; v_gene: TRBV5-4
CDR3aa: CASMTLGGSGYGYTF; j_gene: TRBJ1-2; v_gene: TRBV7-9
CDR3aa: CASSAEGGSNTEAFF; j_gene: TRBJ1-1; v_gene: TRBV5-1